The sequence of this T cell receptor beta chain was determined in a study of cytomegalovirus exposure and HLA in healthy donors. 60 Vbeta and 13 Jbeta primers were used in PCR. The table came from immunoSEQ multiplex PCR; TCRdb's copy has only in-frame clones and leaves some out. The table has approximately 190,000 clones, more than 70% seen once; the top ten hold approximately 1.8%. Trimming cost V 1 base and J 8 bases, with 11 bases left between them. CDR1 and CDR2 from the germline V gene are MNHEY and SVGAGI. CDR3 size: 13 residues. The V gene is TRBV6-5, the J gene TRBJ1-2; D is perhaps TRBD1 (5 bases). The clonotype comes from a man aged 40-50 years in good health and CMV-seropositive. Material for sequencing was PBMCs. The CDR3 sequence: CASSYLEGIGYTF. CDR3 nucleotide sequence: TGTGCCAGCAGTTACTTGGAGGGGATCGGCTACACCTTC.